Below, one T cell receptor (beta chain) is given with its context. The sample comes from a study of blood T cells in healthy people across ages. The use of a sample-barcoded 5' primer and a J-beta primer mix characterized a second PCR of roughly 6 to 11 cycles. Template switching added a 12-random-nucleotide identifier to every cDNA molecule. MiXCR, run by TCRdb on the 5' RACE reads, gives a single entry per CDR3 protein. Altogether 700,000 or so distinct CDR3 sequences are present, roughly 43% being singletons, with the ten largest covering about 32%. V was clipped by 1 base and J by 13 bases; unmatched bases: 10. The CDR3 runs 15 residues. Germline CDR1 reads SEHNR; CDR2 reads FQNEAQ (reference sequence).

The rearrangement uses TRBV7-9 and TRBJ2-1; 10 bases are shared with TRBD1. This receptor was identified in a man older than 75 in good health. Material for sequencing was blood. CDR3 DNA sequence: TGTGCCAGCAGCTTAGTCCCAGGACAGGGGGTGTTACAGTTCTTC. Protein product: CASSLVPGQGVLQFF.